These T cell receptor beta chains were read from a single sample in a study of T cells in Graves' hyperthyroidism and ophthalmopathy. TCRdb reprocessed the multiplex PCR reads via MiXCR and lists one record per CDR3 protein. The sample carries 350,000 to 450,000 distinct CDR3 sequences, about 14% recorded once. What was sequenced was blood. The receptors here all came from a man over 45 with Graves' ophthalmopathy. Both conserved end residues are part of each CDR3. A D gene is named only where the DNA matches it firmly. The size entry is marked missing in some rows and otherwise reads once, few, many or a size class.

j_call	d_call	v_call	clone_size	cdr3_aa	cdr3_nt
TRBJ1-1	TRBD1	TRBV29-1	many	CSVRASTGGNTEAFF	TGCAGCGTCAGAGCTTCGACAGGGGGCAACACTGAAGCTTTCTTT
TRBJ1-1	NA	TRBV6-1	NA	CASTWAVRDITEAFF	TGTGCCAGTACGTGGGCAGTTAGGGACATCACTGAAGCTTTCTTT
TRBJ2-3	TRBD1	TRBV20-1	few	CSARSMGQGATDTQYF	TGCAGTGCCCGAAGTATGGGACAGGGGGCAACAGATACGCAGTATTTT
TRBJ2-3	NA	TRBV12-3/TRBV12-4	NA	CASSNSGRGTQYF	TGTGCCAGCAGTAACAGCGGGCGGGGTACGCAGTATTTT
TRBJ2-7	TRBD1	TRBV7-3	many	CASSLTGTGIYEQYF	TGTGCCAGCAGCTTAACTGGGACAGGGATCTACGAGCAGTACTTC
TRBJ2-7	NA	TRBV20-1	many	CSASLLYEQYF	TGCAGTGCTTCCTTACTCTACGAGCAGTACTTC
TRBJ1-5	TRBD1	TRBV12-3/TRBV12-4	many	CASSRGQGGSNQPQHF	TGTGCCAGCAGTCGAGGACAGGGGGGTAGCAATCAGCCCCAGCATTTT
TRBJ2-5	NA	TRBV7-9	many	CASSSHGTPQETQYF	TGTGCCAGCAGCTCCCACGGGACTCCTCAAGAGACCCAGTACTTC
TRBJ2-3	TRBD1	TRBV12-3/TRBV12-4	many	CASSSGQPTDTQYF	TGTGCCAGCAGTTCGGGACAGCCCACAGATACGCAGTATTTT
TRBJ1-2	TRBD1	TRBV7-6	few	CASSPGTGPNAYGYTF	TGTGCCAGCAGCCCGGGGACAGGACCCAACGCCTATGGCTACACCTTC
TRBJ2-7	TRBD2	TRBV3-1	many	CASRLAGGLEQYF	TGTGCCAGCAGGCTAGCGGGAGGGCTTGAGCAGTACTTC
TRBJ2-3	NA	TRBV12-3/TRBV12-4	many	CASRPDLSPSTDTQYF	TGTGCCAGCAGGCCTGACTTGTCACCTAGCACAGATACGCAGTATTTT
TRBJ1-5	NA	TRBV6-5	many	CASSYSEAPAQPQHF	TGTGCCAGCAGTTACTCGGAGGCCCCCGCTCAGCCCCAGCATTTT
TRBJ2-2	NA	TRBV11-2	many	CASSLGQRHGELFF	TGTGCCAGCAGCTTAGGACAGCGACACGGGGAGCTGTTTTTT
TRBJ2-7	NA	TRBV10-3	few	CAISEPGTSSSYEQYF	TGTGCCATCAGTGAACCCGGGACTTCAAGCTCCTACGAGCAGTACTTC
TRBJ2-7	NA	TRBV13	few	CASSSLGGRGEQYF	TGTGCCAGCAGCTCTTTAGGGGGTCGGGGCGAGCAGTACTTC
TRBJ1-5	NA	TRBV12-3/TRBV12-4	many	CASSLAGMGQPQHF	TGTGCCAGCAGTTTAGCAGGAATGGGACAGCCCCAGCATTTT
TRBJ2-3	TRBD1	TRBV7-9	NA	CASRHRTGGQHTDTQYF	TGTGCCAGCAGACACCGGACAGGGGGTCAACACACAGATACGCAGTATTTT
TRBJ1-2	NA	TRBV12-3/TRBV12-4	many	CASNRGGVDYGYTF	TGTGCCAGCAACAGAGGGGGGGTTGACTATGGCTACACCTTC
TRBJ2-5	TRBD1	TRBV5-1	many	CASSSTDRGAETQYF	TGCGCCAGCAGCTCGACGGACAGGGGAGCAGAGACCCAGTACTTC
TRBJ2-7	TRBD2	TRBV2	many	CASSPGTSGIGEQYF	TGTGCCAGCAGTCCCGGGACTAGCGGGATTGGAGAGCAGTACTTC
TRBJ1-2	TRBD1	TRBV9	NA	CASRNPGTGNGYTF	TGTGCCAGCAGGAACCCCGGGACAGGAAATGGCTACACCTTC
TRBJ1-1	NA	TRBV5-6	few	CASSFSQGWATEAFF	TGTGCCAGCAGCTTTAGTCAGGGATGGGCCACTGAAGCTTTCTTT
TRBJ2-2	NA	TRBV7-9	few	CASTAPTGELFF	TGTGCCAGCACCGCCCCCACCGGGGAGCTGTTTTTT
TRBJ2-2	NA	TRBV18	many	CASSYAGAATGELFF	TGTGCCAGCTCATACGCAGGGGCGGCCACCGGGGAGCTGTTTTTT
TRBJ2-2	NA	TRBV7-2	many	CASSLQRGGRDTGELFF	TGTGCCAGCAGCTTACAACGGGGTGGAAGGGACACCGGGGAGCTGTTTTTT
TRBJ1-6	TRBD1	TRBV3-1	many	CASKVDRGLFSPLHF	TGTGCCAGCAAAGTGGACAGGGGGCTCTTTTCACCCCTCCACTTT
TRBJ2-7	TRBD2	TRBV12-3/TRBV12-4	many	CASSLTGLAANEQYF	TGTGCCAGCAGCCTTACGGGACTAGCCGCCAACGAGCAGTACTTC
TRBJ2-1	NA	TRBV6-1	many	CASSEVGLSYNEQFF	TGTGCCAGCAGTGAAGTGGGACTCTCCTACAATGAGCAGTTCTTC
TRBJ2-1	NA	TRBV4-2	NA	CASSPNLGRESETQFF	TGTGCCAGCAGCCCAAATTTGGGACGGGAGAGTGAGACCCAGTTCTTC
TRBJ1-1	NA	TRBV7-3	many	CASSLGQAGNTEAFF	TGTGCCAGCAGCTTGGGGCAAGCCGGGAACACTGAAGCTTTCTTT
TRBJ2-7	NA	TRBV20-1	NA	CSANLLRDKQYF	TGCAGTGCCAATCTGTTGCGGGACAAGCAGTACTTC
TRBJ2-1	NA	TRBV5-1	many	CASSPARPPYNEQFF	TGCGCCAGCAGCCCCGCTAGGCCACCCTACAATGAGCAGTTCTTC
TRBJ2-1	TRBD2	TRBV20-1	many	CSATRRGSGRGYNEQFF	TGCAGTGCTACCCGTCGAGGGAGCGGGAGGGGATACAATGAGCAGTTCTTC
TRBJ1-5	TRBD1	TRBV30	many	CAWKGQGNQPQHF	TGTGCCTGGAAGGGACAGGGTAATCAGCCCCAGCATTTT
TRBJ2-4	NA	TRBV6-1	many	CATNRSGTGRVIQYF	TGTGCCACCAACAGATCCGGGACCGGACGTGTCATTCAGTACTTC
TRBJ2-7	NA	TRBV20-1	many	CSAGGSSYEQYF	TGCAGTGCTGGAGGGAGCTCCTACGAGCAGTACTTC
TRBJ1-2	NA	TRBV19	few	CASSKGYRLYTF	TGTGCCAGTAGTAAGGGATACAGGCTCTACACCTTC